Sequencing of this T cell receptor (beta chain) was carried out in a study of T cell responses to AZD1222 COVID-19 vaccine (dated by TCRdb to about 2021). Regarding the study in general: AZD1222 recipients with second doses at about 4 weeks or about 12 weeks were pooled, because spike-specific TCR depth and breadth did not differ between schedules. A total of just over 230 trial participants underwent TCR sequencing, of whom about 210 had received two doses of AZD1222 and around 26 had received two doses of the MenACWY control vaccine. Trial participants were enrolled into age subgroups of 18-55, 56-69 and 70-plus years, which contained around 150, 29 and 61 TCR-sequenced participants, respectively. The full study reports these points: Participants were mostly white British, with more females than males. The authors suggested clonal diversity may have been underestimated. The 56-69-year group was small, and its depth increase did not reach significance, likely because of low power. Vaccine-associated CD4 TCRs spanned the whole spike protein, with dominant responses in regions 160-218 and 743-854. Conclusions about previously exposed vaccinees are limited, since just five or six AZD1222 recipients were seropositive for SARS-CoV-2 at baseline. Because no day 14 peak-response samples were available, repertoires were characterized only after the peak T cell response. Epitopes outside the regions mutated in the B.1.351 and B.1.1.7 variants were reportedly recognized by nearly half of the unique spike-specific TCRs. Spike-specific TCR breadth and depth rose significantly after two AZD1222 doses compared with day 0 and with MenACWY recipients.

The time point label corresponds to: baseline before first vaccination. Vaccinee samples were obtained from the UK trials COV001 and COV002, which included a single-blind randomized controlled phase 2/3 trial of AZD1222 (ChAdOx1 nCoV-19) in healthy adults. For TCRbeta chain sequencing, PBMC samples were collected from trial participants at day 0 and at day 28 after the second dose. Inclusive of the bounding cysteine and phenylalanine, the CDR3 is 18 residues long. The only DNA kept is the CDR3, 54 bases in frame from the first base. In the germline V gene (reference sequence), CDR1 corresponds to LGHDT and CDR2 to YNNKEL. V ends up 1 base short and J 3 bases short, with an unmatched junction base count of 9. As for this clone: Its target antigen remains unknown. No much larger clone is present one base from it, and per-base qualities are unavailable.

The CDR3 regions of human TCRbeta chains were analyzed by immunosequencing. As for the original processing: TCRs in the repertoires were matched against a reference library of SARS-CoV-2-specific TCRs that had been generated with the MIRA antigen-specificity platform. Breadth meant the fraction of unique TCRs that were SARS-CoV-2-associated, whereas depth meant the fraction of total T cells that were SARS-CoV-2-associated. Each spike-specific TCR was assigned to its reactive spike region and to a CD4 or CD8 class using the MIRA data. Log10-transformed breadth and depth values were compared by one-way ANOVA with Sidak's multiple comparisons tests. TCRdb limited this immuneACCESS table to in-frame rearrangements with V and J called. A share of clones is missing; checked studies link under half to unresolved V genes, and the rest is unexplained. That table supplies the V and J calls and clone size; D and trimming were determined from the DNA. Counted in this sample were over 110,000 clones; more than 85% of them appeared once. Approximately 5.3% of the sample lies in the top ten.

The clonotype originates from an adult in good health. The V and J segments used are TRBV3-1 (or the pseudogene TRBV3-2) and TRBJ2-6; 7 bases in between match TRBD1. The sequenced sample was peripheral blood, obtained on day 0 of AZD1222 vaccination. CDR3 loop: CASSQGMTGTLGANVLTF. In nucleotides, the sequence is TGTGCCAGCAGCCAAGGGATGACAGGGACCCTTGGGGCCAACGTCCTGACTTTC.